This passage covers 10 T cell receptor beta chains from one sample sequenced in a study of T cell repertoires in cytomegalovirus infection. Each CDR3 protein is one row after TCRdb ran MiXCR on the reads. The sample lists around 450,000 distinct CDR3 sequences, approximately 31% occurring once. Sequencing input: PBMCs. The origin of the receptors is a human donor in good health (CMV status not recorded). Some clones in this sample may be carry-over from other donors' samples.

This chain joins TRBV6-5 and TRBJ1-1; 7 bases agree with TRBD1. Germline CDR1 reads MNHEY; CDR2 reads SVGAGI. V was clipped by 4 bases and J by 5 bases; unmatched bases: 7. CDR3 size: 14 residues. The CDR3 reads CASSSTGVETEAFF. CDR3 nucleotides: TGTGCCAGCAGTTCTACAGGGGTCGAAACTGAAGCTTTCTTT.

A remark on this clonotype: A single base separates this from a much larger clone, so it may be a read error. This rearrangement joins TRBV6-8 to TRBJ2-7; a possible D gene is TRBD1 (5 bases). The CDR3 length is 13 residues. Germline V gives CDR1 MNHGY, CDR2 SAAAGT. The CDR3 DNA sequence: TGTGCCATCAGTTACCCCAGGGCGTACGAGCAGTACTTC. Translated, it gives CAISYPRAYEQYF.

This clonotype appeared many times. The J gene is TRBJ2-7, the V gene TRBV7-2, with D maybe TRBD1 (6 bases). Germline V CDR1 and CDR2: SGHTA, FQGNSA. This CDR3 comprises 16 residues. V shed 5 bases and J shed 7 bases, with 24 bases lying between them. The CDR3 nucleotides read TGTGCCAGCAGCAGAGGCCAGGACAGCCCCTACCTGGAGCAGTACTTC. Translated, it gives CASSRGQDSPYLEQYF. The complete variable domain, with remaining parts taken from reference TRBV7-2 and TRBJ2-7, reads GAGVSQSPSNKVTEKGKDVELRCDPISGHTALYWYRQSLGQGLEFLIYFQGNSAPDKSGLPSDRFSAERTGGSVSTLTIQRTQQEDSAVYLCASSRGQDSPYLEQYFGPGTRLTVT.

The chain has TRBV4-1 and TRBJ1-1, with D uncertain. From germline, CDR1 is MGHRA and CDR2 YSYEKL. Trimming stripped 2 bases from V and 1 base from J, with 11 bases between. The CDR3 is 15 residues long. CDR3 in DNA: TGCGCCAGCAGCCAACCCAACACATGGAACACTGAAGCTTTCTTT. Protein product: CASSQPNTWNTEAFF.

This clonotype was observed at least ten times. CDR3 sequence: CASSFHQRNTEAFF. Written as DNA, the CDR3 is TGTGCCAGCAGTTTTCACCAGAGGAACACTGAAGCTTTCTTT. V usage is TRBV12-3 or TRBV12-4 and J usage is TRBJ1-1, with D unresolved. The V end lost 3 bases, the J end lost 1 base, and 9 bases lay between the germline ends. This CDR3 contains 14 residues.

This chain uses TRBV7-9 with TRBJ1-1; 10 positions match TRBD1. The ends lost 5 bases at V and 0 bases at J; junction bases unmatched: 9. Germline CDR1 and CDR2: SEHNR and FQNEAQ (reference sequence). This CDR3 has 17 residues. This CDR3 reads CASSPRDRGVMNTEAFF. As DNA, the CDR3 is TGTGCCAGCAGCCCCCGGGACAGGGGTGTTATGAACACTGAAGCTTTCTTT. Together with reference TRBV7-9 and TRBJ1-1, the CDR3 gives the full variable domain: DTGVSQNPRHKITKRGQNVTFRCDPISEHNRLYWYRQTLGQGPEFLTYFQNEAQLEKSRLLSDRFSAERPKGSFSTLEIQRTEQGDSAMYLCASSPRDRGVMNTEAFFGQGTRLTVV.

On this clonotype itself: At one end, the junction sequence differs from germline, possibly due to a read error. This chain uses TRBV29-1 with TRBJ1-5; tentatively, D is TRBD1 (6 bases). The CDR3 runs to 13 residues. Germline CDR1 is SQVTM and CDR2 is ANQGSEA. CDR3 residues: CSVGQDSNQPPHF. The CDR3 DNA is TGCAGCGTTGGACAGGATAGCAATCAGCCCCCGCATTTT.

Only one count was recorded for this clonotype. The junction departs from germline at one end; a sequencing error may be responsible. CDR3: CASSFGPARAGVDEHFF. CDR3 bases: TGTGCCAGCAGTTTTGGCCCAGCGAGAGCGGGGGTCGATGAGCATTTCTTC. The V call is TRBV12-3 or TRBV12-4, the J call TRBJ2-1, with 8 bases matching TRBD2. The CDR3 sequence is 17 residues long.

In DNA form, the CDR3 reads TGTGCCAGCAGCATCAGACAGGGTGCTACCGGGGAGCTGTTTTTT. Residues: CASSIRQGATGELFF. This sequence joins TRBV5-6 and TRBJ2-2; 7 bases are a match to TRBD1. The germline V gene encodes CDR1 SGHDT and CDR2 YYEEEE. After removal of 4 bases from V and 5 bases from J, the junction contained 8 bases not matched to a gene. This CDR3 is built from 15 residues.

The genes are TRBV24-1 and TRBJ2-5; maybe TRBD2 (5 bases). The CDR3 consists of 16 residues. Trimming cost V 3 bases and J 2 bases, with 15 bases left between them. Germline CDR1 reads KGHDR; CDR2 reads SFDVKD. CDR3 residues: CATSDPTAGDQETQYF. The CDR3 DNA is TGTGCCACCAGTGATCCGACCGCCGGGGATCAAGAGACCCAGTACTTC.